The 15 T cell receptor beta chains given below trace back to one sample, sequenced in a study of shared clonotypes between healthy human individuals. Sequencing was performed with immunoSEQ multiplex PCR; in TCRdb, only in-frame clones are kept and a portion is missing. Of 550,000 to 750,000 clones listed, roughly 94% are singletons. Naive CD8 cells lacked CD45RO, underwent positive selection for CCR7 and left out terminally differentiated effector memory CD45RA+ cells. Sequenced sample: naive CD8+ T cells sorted from blood. Receptor source: a young man in good health.

The chain recombines TRBV10-2 with TRBJ2-7; 8 bases map to TRBD2. CDR3 size: 14 residues. The germline CDR1 and CDR2 sequences are WSHSY and SAAADI. Germline trimming cut 4 bases from V and 1 base from J; bases unmatched to any gene: 3. CDR3 DNA: TGCGCCAGCAGTGCCCGGGGGGGATCCTACGAGCAGTACTTC. Its protein is CASSARGGSYEQYF.

The chain combines TRBV28 with TRBJ2-3, with D unresolved. CDR3 length: 17 amino acids. Germline V lookup: CDR1 MDHEN, CDR2 SYDVKM. The V and J ends lost 3 bases and 0 bases respectively, with 16 bases between them. The CDR3 bases are TGTGCCAGCAGTTTTGCCCCCTGGGTGACTAGCACAGATACGCAGTATTTT. It codes for CASSFAPWVTSTDTQYF. The whole variable domain, filled in from reference TRBV28 and TRBJ2-3, reads DVKVTQSSRYLVKRTGEKVFLECVQDMDHENMFWYRQDPGLGLRLIYFSYDVKMKEKGDIPEGYSVSREKKERFSLILESASTNQTSMYLCASSFAPWVTSTDTQYFGPGTRLTVL.

The V gene is TRBV5-4, the J gene TRBJ2-1; D gene ambiguous. Germline CDR1 is SGHNT and CDR2 is YYREEE (reference sequence). The CDR3 sequence is 13 residues long. V was pared by 3 bases and J by 10 bases, with 14 bases between. CDR3 sequence (DNA): TGTGCCAGCAGCTCTCAAAACACGCGCGAGCAGTTCTTC. Amino acid sequence: CASSSQNTREQFF.

This chain joins TRBV21-1 and TRBJ2-1; TRBD2, the D gene given by the table, was not confirmed from the DNA. TRBV21-1 is a documented pseudogene. The CDR3 is made up of 14 amino acids. Written as DNA, the CDR3 is TGTGCCAGCAGCAAAGGAGAAGAGTACAATGAGCAGTTCTTC. As protein: CASSKGEEYNEQFF.

This clone came up a few times. The J gene is TRBJ1-5, the V gene TRBV27; a possible D gene is TRBD1 (6 bases). Germline V gives CDR1 MNHEY, CDR2 SMNVEV (reference sequence). The CDR3 consists of 15 residues. The V gene lost 2 bases and the J gene lost 5 bases, with 13 bases spanning the gap. The CDR3 coding sequence is TGTGCCAGCAGTTTAACCCTCGGACAGTATCAGCCCCAGCATTTT. As protein: CASSLTLGQYQPQHF.

The chain couples TRBV28 to TRBJ1-1; D possibly corresponds to TRBD1 (5 bases). With 3 bases removed from V and 0 bases from J, the gap between germline ends came to 14 bases. CDR1 and CDR2 (germline): MDHEN, SYDVKM. The CDR3 extends over 16 amino acids. The CDR3 region is CASSFGGRGMNTEAFF. The CDR3 nucleotides read TGTGCCAGCAGTTTTGGGGGACGGGGAATGAACACTGAAGCTTTCTTT.

This chain connects TRBV11-2 to TRBJ2-7; D is uncertain. Between the trimmed V and J ends, which lost 5 bases and 3 bases, there was a span of 11 bases. This CDR3 comprises 13 residues. Germline V gene lookup returns CDR1 SGHAT and CDR2 FQNNGV. The CDR3 reads CASSPPTFYEQYF. Here the CDR3 DNA reads TGTGCCAGCAGCCCACCTACTTTCTACGAGCAGTACTTC.

This clone was seen only once. The rearrangement links TRBV7-6 to TRBJ1-1, with D possibly being TRBD1 (6 bases). This CDR3 has 15 residues. Germline V CDR1 and CDR2: SGHVS, FNYEAQ. Trimming stripped 4 bases from V and 1 base from J, with 13 bases between. The DNA for the CDR3 is TGTGCCAGCAGCTCACCGGGGGGCGAGAACACTGAAGCTTTCTTT. As protein: CASSSPGGENTEAFF.

The chain is built from TRBV7-9 and TRBJ2-1; a weak D match, TRBD2 (5 bases). From germline, CDR1 is SEHNR and CDR2 FQNEAQ (reference sequence). The V end was cut by 6 bases, the J end by 2 bases, with 14 bases between. CDR3 size: 15 residues. The CDR3 DNA is TGTGCCAGCAGAGGAGAGGGTGTCCCCTACAATGAGCAGTTCTTC. Translation: CASRGEGVPYNEQFF. Complete variable domain (other parts from reference TRBV7-9 and TRBJ2-1): DTGVSQNPRHKITKRGQNVTFRCDPISEHNRLYWYRQTLGQGPEFLTYFQNEAQLEKSRLLSDRFSAERPKGSFSTLEIQRTEQGDSAMYLCASRGEGVPYNEQFFGPGTRLTVL.

The chain carries TRBV28 and TRBJ2-7; perhaps TRBD2 as D (5 bases). The CDR3 length is 12 residues. V lost 6 bases and J 3 bases, leaving 9 bases between the germline ends. Germline-derived CDR1 and CDR2 are MDHEN and SYDVKM. CDR3 sequence reads: CASSPGDYEQYF. CDR3 nucleotides: TGTGCCAGCAGCCCCGGGGACTACGAGCAGTACTTC.

This clone occurred once. The CDR3 sequence is CASSFAGLGTAELFF. The CDR3 DNA follows: TGTGCCAGCAGCTTCGCCGGACTAGGTACGGCGGAGCTGTTTTTT. V and J are TRBV11-2 and TRBJ2-2, with 7 nucleotides matching TRBD2. Germline assignment: CDR1 SGHAT and CDR2 FQNNGV. The length of the CDR3 is 15 residues. The V gene end was trimmed by 3 bases and the J gene end by 10 bases; junction bases not matched to a gene: 11.

This clone was detected once. J is TRBJ2-1 and V is TRBV7-2; D gene unclear. This CDR3 has 14 residues. Between the trimmed V and J ends, which lost 3 bases and 6 bases, there was a span of 12 bases. Looked up from germline, CDR1 is SGHTA and CDR2 is FQGNSA. Written as DNA, the CDR3 is TGTGCCAGCAGCTTTATCTCGCCGAGCAATGAGCAGTTCTTC. Translated: CASSFISPSNEQFF.

The chain uses TRBV5-4 and TRBJ1-2; D gene ambiguous. V lost 4 bases to trimming and J lost 4 bases, with 14 bases between them. CDR3 size: 14 residues. CDR1 SGHNT and CDR2 YYREEE come from the germline V gene (reference sequence). The chain's CDR3 is CASSEDRDFYGYTF. In DNA form, the CDR3 reads TGTGCCAGCAGCGAGGATCGAGACTTCTATGGCTACACCTTC.

This clone is a singleton in its sample. V usage is TRBV27 and J usage is TRBJ2-7; 7 bases are a match to TRBD1. Germline V CDR1 and CDR2: MNHEY, SMNVEV (reference sequence). The CDR3 runs 11 residues. V lost 7 bases and J lost 6; bases outside the gene matches: 3. CDR3 DNA: TGTGCCAGCAACAGGGGATCCGAGCAGTACTTC. This sequence encodes CASNRGSEQYF.

The chain joins TRBV7-2 to TRBJ2-2; D uncertain. This CDR3 is 14 amino acids long. Germline V gene sequence: CDR1 SGHTA, CDR2 FQGNSA. Trimming left V 0 bases short and J 3 bases short, with 5 bases between. The chain's CDR3 is CASSLAPYTGELFF. DNA of the CDR3: TGTGCCAGCAGCTTAGCCCCGTACACCGGGGAGCTGTTTTTT.